The present T cell receptor beta chain was sequenced within a study of regulatory T cells in long-lasting Graves disease. HTBI primers from iRepertoire and Arm-PCR of CDR3 regions yielded the TCR beta libraries. As handled by the study authors: The identification of about 68 TRBV and roughly 14 TRBJ segments was made across samples. TCRdb analysed the multiplex PCR reads with MiXCR anew, one entry per CDR3 protein. Clone size and V and J calls follow TCRdb, not the original study. There are 390,000 or so distinct CDR3 sequences in the sample; approximately 23% occur only once, and around 30% lies in the top ten. This clonotype has a count of ten or more. As yet, its antigen is unknown. Study-level points and caveats: Newly diagnosed disease favored TRBV20-1 and TRBJ2-1 over persistent disease. Because few samples were included, accuracy may have been lower. What was studied was peripheral blood only, and not thyroid tissue.

This CDR3 is built from 18 residues. CDR1 MDHEN and CDR2 SYDVKM come from the germline V gene. With V trimmed by 6 bases and J by 3 bases, 17 bases remained unmatched. Time point: persistent/refractory GD, antithyroid drugs over 5 years with positive TRAb. Following extraction of RNA from PBMCs, that RNA was used to make the TCR library. The V call is TRBV28, the J call TRBJ2-7, with 10 bases lining up with TRBD2. The specimen was peripheral blood mononuclear cells (PBMCs), collected when the disease was refractory, from a patient treated with antithyroid drugs. This clonotype originated in a woman between 35 and 50 years old with Graves disease. The CDR3 reads CASSPPTSGNPPLYEQYF. The CDR3 DNA reads as TGTGCCAGCAGCCCCCCCACTAGCGGGAACCCCCCTCTCTACGAGCAGTACTTC.